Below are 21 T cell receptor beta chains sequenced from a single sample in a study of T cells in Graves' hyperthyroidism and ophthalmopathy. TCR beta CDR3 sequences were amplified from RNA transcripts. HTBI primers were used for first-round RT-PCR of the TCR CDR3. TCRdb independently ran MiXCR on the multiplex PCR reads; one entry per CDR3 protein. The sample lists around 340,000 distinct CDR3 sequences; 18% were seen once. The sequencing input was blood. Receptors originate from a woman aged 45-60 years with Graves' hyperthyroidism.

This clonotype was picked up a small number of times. DNA for the CDR3: TGCGCCAGCAGCCAGAAGACGGCCGGCAACTATGGCTACACCTTC. It specifies CASSQKTAGNYGYTF. J is TRBJ1-2 and V is TRBV4-1; D is undetermined. CDR1 is MGHRA and CDR2 is YSYEKL in the germline V gene. The germline V and J ends were trimmed by 3 bases and 2 bases, with 13 bases remaining between them. This CDR3 has 15 amino acids.

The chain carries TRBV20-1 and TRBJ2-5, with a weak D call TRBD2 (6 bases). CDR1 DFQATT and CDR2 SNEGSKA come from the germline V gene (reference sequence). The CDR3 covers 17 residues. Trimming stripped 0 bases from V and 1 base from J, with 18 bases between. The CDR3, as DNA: TGCAGTGCTAGAGAAGCCCGCCGGAGGGGCTTCCAAGAGACCCAGTACTTC. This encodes CSAREARRRGFQETQYF.

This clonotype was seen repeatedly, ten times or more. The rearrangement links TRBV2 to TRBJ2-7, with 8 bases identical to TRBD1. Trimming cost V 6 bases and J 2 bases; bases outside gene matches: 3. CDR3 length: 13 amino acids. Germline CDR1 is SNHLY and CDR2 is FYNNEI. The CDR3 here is CASRGTGAYEQYF. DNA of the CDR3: TGTGCCAGCAGAGGGACAGGAGCCTACGAGCAGTACTTC.

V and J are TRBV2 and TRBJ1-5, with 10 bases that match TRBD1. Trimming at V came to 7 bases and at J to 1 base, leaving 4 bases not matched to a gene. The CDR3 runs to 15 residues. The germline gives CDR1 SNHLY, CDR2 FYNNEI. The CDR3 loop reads CASTWGQGSNQPQHF. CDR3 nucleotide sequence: TGTGCCAGCACCTGGGGACAGGGGAGCAATCAGCCCCAGCATTTT.

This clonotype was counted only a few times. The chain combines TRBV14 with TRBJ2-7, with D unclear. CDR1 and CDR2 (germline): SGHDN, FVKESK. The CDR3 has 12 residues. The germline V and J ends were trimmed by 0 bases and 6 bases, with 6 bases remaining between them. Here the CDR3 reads CASSQELGEQYF. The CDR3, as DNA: TGTGCCAGCAGCCAAGAATTGGGCGAGCAGTACTTC.

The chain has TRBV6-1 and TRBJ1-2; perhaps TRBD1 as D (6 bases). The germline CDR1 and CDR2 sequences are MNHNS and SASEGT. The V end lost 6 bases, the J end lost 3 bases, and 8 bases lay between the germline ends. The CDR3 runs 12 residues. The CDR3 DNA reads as TGTGCCAGCAGGGAGGGGGACTATGGCTACACCTTC. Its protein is CASREGDYGYTF.

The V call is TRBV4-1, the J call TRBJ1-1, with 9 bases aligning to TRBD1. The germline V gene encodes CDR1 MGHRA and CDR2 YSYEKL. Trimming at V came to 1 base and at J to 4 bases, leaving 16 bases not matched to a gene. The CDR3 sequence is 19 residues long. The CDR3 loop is CASSQGFPGQGIGGTEAFF. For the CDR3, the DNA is TGCGCCAGCAGCCAAGGTTTCCCGGGACAGGGTATAGGGGGCACTGAAGCTTTCTTT.

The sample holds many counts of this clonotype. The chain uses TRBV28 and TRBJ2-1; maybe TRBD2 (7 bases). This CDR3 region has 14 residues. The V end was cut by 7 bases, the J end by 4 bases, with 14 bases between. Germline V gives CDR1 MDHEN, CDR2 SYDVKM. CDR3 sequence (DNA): TGTGCCAGCATGGGCGGGGGCGGGTACAATGAGCAGTTCTTC. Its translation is CASMGGGGYNEQFF.

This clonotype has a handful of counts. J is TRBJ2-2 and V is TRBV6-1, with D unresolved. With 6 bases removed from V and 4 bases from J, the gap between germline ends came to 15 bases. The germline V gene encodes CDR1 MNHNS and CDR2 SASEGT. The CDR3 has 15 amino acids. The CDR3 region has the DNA TGTGCCAGCAGCTTACACCACACCTTCACCGGGGAGCTGTTTTTT. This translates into CASSLHHTFTGELFF.

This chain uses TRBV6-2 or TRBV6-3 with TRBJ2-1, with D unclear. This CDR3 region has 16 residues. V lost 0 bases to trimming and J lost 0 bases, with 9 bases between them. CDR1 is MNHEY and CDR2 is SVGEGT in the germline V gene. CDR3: CASSYSFGNSYNEQFF. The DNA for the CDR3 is TGTGCCAGCAGTTACTCTTTTGGGAACTCCTACAATGAGCAGTTCTTC.

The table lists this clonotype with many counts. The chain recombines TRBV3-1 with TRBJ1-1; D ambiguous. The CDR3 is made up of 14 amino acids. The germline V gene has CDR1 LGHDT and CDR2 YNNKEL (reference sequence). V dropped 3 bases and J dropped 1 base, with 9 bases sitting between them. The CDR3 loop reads CASSHRTANTEAFF. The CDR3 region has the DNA TGTGCCAGCAGCCATAGGACCGCGAACACTGAAGCTTTCTTT.

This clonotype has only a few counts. The CDR3 loop is CASSVDQKPTPGELFF. The CDR3 nucleotides are TGTGCCAGCAGCGTAGATCAGAAGCCCACCCCCGGGGAGCTGTTTTTT. The chain joins TRBV9 to TRBJ2-2; D ambiguous. Germline loops: CDR1 SGDLS, CDR2 YYNGEE. The length of the CDR3 is 16 residues. Deletions cut 0 bases from V and 6 bases from J, with 15 bases between.

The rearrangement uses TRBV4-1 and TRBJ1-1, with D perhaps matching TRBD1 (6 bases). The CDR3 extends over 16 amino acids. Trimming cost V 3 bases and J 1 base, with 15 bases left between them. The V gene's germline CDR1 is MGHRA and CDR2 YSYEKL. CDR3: CASSHTGGARNTEAFF. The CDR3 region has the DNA TGCGCCAGCAGCCACACCGGGGGCGCCCGGAACACTGAAGCTTTCTTT.

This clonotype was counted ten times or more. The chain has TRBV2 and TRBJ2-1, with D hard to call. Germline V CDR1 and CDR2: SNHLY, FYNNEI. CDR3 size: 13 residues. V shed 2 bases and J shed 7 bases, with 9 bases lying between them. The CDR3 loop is CASSENSFNEQFF. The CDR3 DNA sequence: TGTGCCAGCAGTGAAAACAGTTTTAATGAGCAGTTCTTC.

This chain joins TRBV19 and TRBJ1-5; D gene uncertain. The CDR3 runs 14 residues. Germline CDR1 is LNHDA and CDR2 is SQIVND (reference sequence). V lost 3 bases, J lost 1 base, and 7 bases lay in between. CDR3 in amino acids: CASSIGGSNQPQHF. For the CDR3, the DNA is TGTGCCAGTAGTATTGGTGGGAGCAATCAGCCCCAGCATTTT.

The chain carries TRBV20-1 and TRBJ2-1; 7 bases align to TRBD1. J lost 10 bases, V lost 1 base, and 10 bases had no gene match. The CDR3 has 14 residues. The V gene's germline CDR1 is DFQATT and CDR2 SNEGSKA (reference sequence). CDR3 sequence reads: CSARVGQLTMEQFF. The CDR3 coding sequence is TGCAGTGCTAGAGTGGGACAGCTCACAATGGAGCAGTTCTTC.

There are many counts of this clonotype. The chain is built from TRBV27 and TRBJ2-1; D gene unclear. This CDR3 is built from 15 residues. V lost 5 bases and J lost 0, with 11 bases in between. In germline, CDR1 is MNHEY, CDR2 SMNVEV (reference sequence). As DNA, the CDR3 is TGTGCCAGCAGTCTGTGGCGGAGCTCCTACAATGAGCAGTTCTTC. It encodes CASSLWRSSYNEQFF.

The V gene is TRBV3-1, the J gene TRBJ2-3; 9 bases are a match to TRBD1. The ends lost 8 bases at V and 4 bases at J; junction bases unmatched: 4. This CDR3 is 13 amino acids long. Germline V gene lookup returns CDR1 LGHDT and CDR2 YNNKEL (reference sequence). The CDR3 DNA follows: TGTGCCAGCGGTGACAGGGGGGCAGATACGCAGTATTTT. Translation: CASGDRGADTQYF.

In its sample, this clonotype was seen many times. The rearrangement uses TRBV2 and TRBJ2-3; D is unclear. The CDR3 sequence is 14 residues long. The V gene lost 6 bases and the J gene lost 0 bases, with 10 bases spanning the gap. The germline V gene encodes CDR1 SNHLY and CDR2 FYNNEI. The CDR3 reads CASSSRRSTDTQYF. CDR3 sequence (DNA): TGTGCCAGCAGCTCGCGAAGAAGCACAGATACGCAGTATTTT.

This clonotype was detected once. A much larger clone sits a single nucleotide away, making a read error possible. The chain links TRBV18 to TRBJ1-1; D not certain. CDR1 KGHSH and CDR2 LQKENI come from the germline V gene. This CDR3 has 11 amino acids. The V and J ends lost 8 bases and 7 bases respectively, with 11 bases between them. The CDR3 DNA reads TGTGCCAGCCTCCCCGAGAGTGAAGCTTTCTTT. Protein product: CASLPESEAFF.

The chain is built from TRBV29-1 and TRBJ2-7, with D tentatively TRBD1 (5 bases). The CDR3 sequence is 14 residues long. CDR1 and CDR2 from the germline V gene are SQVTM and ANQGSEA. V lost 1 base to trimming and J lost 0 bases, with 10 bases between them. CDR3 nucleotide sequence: TGCAGCGTTGAAGCAGGGCCTAGCTCCTACGAGCAGTACTTC. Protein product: CSVEAGPSSYEQYF.